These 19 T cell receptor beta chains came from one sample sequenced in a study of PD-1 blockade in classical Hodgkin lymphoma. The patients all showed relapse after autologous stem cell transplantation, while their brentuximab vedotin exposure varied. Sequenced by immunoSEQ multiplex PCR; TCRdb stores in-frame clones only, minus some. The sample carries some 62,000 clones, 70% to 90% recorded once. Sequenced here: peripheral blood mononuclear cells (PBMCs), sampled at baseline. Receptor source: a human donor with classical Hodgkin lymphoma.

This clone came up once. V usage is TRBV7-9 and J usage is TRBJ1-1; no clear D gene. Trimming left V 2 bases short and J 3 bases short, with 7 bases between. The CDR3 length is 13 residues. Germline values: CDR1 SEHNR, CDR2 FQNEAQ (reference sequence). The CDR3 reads CASSLFGDTEAFF. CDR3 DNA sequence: TGTGCCAGCAGCTTATTCGGAGACACTGAAGCTTTCTTT. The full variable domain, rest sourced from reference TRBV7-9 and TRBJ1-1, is DTGVSQNPRHKITKRGQNVTFRCDPISEHNRLYWYRQTLGQGPEFLTYFQNEAQLEKSRLLSDRFSAERPKGSFSTLEIQRTEQGDSAMYLCASSLFGDTEAFFGQGTRLTVV.

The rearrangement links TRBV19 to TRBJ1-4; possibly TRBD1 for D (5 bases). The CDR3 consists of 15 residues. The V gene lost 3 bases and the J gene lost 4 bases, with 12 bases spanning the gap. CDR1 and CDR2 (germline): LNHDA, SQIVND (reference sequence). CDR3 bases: TGTGCCAGTAGTATGATCGGGGGGATTAATGAAAAACTGTTTTTT. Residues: CASSMIGGINEKLFF. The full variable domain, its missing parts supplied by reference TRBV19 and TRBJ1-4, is DGGITQSPKYLFRKEGQNVTLSCEQNLNHDAMYWYRQDPGQGLRLIYYSQIVNDFQKGDIAEGYSVSREKKESFPLTVTSAQKNPTAFYLCASSMIGGINEKLFFGSGTQLSVL.

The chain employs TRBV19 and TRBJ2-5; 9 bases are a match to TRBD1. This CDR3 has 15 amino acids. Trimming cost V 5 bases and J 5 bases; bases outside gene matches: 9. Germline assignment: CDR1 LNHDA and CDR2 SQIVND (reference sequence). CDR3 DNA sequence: TGTGCCAGTAGTTCGGGGACAGGGACGGGTGAGACCCAGTACTTC. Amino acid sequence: CASSSGTGTGETQYF. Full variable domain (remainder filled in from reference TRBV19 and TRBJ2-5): DGGITQSPKYLFRKEGQNVTLSCEQNLNHDAMYWYRQDPGQGLRLIYYSQIVNDFQKGDIAEGYSVSREKKESFPLTVTSAQKNPTAFYLCASSSGTGTGETQYFGPGTRLLVL.

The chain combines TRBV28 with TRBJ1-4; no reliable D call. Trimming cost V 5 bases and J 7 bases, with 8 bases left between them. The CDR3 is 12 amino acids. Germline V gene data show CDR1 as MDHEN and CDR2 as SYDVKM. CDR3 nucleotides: TGTGCCAGCAGTCCCCCAGGTGAAAAACTGTTTTTT. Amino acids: CASSPPGEKLFF.

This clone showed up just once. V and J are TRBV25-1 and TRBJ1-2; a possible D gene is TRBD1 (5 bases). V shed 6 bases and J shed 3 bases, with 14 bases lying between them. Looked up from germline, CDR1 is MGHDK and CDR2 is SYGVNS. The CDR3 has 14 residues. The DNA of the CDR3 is TGTGCCAGCAGCCCGGATTGGGGCTACTATGGCTACACCTTC. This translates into CASSPDWGYYGYTF.

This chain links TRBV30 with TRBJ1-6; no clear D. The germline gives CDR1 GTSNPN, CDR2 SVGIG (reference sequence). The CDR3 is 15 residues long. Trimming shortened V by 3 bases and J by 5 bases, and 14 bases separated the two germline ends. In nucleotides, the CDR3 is TGTGCCTGGAGACACGGCCCCTCGCATAATTCACCCCTCCACTTT. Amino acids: CAWRHGPSHNSPLHF.

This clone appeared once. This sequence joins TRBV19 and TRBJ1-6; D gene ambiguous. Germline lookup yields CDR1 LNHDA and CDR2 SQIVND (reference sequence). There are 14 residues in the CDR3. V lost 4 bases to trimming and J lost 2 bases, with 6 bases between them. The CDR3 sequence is CASSTGTYNSPLHF. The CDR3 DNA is TGTGCCAGTAGTACAGGTACCTATAATTCACCCCTCCACTTT.

DNA of the CDR3: TGTGCCAGCAGGAAAAGTAGGGTTGGCTACACCTTC. As protein: CASRKSRVGYTF. This sequence joins TRBV28 and TRBJ1-2; D is unresolved. Germline CDR1 MDHEN, CDR2 SYDVKM. This CDR3 is built from 12 residues. Trimming removed 6 bases from V and 7 bases from J, with 12 bases in between.

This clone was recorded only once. CDR3 DNA: TGTGCCAGCAGTTACCGCTCCTTTAGTGAGCAGTTCTTC. It codes for CASSYRSFSEQFF. The rearrangement links TRBV6-5 to TRBJ2-1; D call uncertain. The V and J ends lost 2 bases and 9 bases respectively, with 11 bases between them. The CDR3 spans 13 residues. Per the germline V gene, CDR1 is MNHEY and CDR2 is SVGAGI.

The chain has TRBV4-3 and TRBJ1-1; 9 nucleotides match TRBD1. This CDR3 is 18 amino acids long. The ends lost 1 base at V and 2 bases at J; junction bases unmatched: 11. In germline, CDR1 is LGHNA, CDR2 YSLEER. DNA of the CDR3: TGCGCCAGCAGCCAAGTGGTTACGGACAGGGGAAGAAACACTGAAGCTTTCTTT. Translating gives CASSQVVTDRGRNTEAFF.

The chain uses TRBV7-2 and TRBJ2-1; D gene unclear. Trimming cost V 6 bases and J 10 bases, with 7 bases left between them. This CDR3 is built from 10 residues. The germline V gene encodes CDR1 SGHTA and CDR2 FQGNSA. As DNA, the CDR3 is TGTGCCAGCAGGGCAGTGGAGCAGTTCTTC. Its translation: CASRAVEQFF.

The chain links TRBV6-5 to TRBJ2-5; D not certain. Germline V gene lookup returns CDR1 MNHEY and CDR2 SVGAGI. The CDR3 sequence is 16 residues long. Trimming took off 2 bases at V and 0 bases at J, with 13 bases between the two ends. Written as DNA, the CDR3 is TGTGCCAGCAGTTACGCGGAGTATGGGGACCAAGAGACCCAGTACTTC. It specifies CASSYAEYGDQETQYF.

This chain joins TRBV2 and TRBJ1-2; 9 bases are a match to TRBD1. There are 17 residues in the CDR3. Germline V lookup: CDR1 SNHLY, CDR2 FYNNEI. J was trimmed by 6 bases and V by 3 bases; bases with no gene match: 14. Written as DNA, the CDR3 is TGTGCCAGCAGTGAGAGGACAGGGGCCCCACCCTTCAATGGCTACACCTTC. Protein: CASSERTGAPPFNGYTF.

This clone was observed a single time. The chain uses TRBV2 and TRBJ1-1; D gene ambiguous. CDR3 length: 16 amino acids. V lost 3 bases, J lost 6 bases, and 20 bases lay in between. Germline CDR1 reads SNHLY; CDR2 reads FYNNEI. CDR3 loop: CASSEEPPGRASEAFF. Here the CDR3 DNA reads TGTGCCAGCAGTGAGGAACCCCCTGGGAGGGCTTCTGAAGCTTTCTTT.

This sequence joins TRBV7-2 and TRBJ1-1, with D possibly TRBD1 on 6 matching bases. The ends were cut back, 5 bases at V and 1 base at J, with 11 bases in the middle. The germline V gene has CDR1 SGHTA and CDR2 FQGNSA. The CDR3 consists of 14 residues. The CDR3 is CASSIGQQNTEAFF. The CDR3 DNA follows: TGTGCCAGCAGCATCGGACAGCAGAACACTGAAGCTTTCTTT.

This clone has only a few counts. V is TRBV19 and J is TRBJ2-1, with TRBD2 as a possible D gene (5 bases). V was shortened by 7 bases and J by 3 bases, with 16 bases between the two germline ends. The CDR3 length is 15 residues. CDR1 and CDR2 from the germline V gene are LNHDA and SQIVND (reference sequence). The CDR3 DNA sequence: TGTGCCAGTACCCCCCCGAGCGGCCTCTACAATGAGCAGTTCTTC. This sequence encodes CASTPPSGLYNEQFF.

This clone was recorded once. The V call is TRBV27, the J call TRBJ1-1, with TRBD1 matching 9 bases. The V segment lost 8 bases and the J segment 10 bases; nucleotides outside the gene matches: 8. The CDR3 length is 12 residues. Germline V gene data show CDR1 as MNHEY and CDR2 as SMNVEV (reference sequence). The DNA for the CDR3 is TGTGCCAGCGCTACAGGGGGCGCGGGAGCTTTCTTT. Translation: CASATGGAGAFF.

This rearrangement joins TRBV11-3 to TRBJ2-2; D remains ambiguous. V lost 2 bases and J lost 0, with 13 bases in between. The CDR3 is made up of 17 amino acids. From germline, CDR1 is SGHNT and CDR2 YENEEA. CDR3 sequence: CASSLRLAYANTGELFF. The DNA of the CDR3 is TGTGCCAGCAGCTTACGCCTGGCCTACGCGAACACCGGGGAGCTGTTTTTT.

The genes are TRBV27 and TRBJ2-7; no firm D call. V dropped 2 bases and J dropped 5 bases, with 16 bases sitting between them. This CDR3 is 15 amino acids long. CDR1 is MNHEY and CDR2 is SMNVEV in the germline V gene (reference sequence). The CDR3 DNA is TGTGCCAGCAGTTTAGGGCTGGGCGGTCCTGACGAGCAGTACTTC. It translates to CASSLGLGGPDEQYF.